This T cell receptor beta chain was recorded in a study of tumor-infiltrating lymphocytes in primary liver carcinoma. Study-wide background: Spanning 30 to 69 years of age, the patients were men and women.

Of note for this clonotype: What it binds is not known. The conserved closing phenylalanine or tryptophan is absent in this CDR3, likely reflecting a read error.

Taking about 17-33 mg of unsorted bulk tissue, the authors co-extracted RNA and DNA. Findings of the study overall: Tumors had a top-250-clone fraction that was significantly higher than blood (p = 0.039).

The CDR3 spans 16 residues. CDR1 DFQATT and CDR2 SNEGSKA come from the germline V gene (reference sequence). Trimming removed 3 bases from V and 10 bases from J; junction bases left unmatched: 15. From around 500 ng of total RNA, TCR beta-specific cDNA was reverse-transcribed using a constant-region primer. It was through three nested multiplex PCR rounds of slightly modified ARM-PCR that TCR beta libraries arose. The first two PCR rounds, nine to ten cycles each, used TRBV1-TRBV30 forward primers and a C-beta reverse primer. TCRdb re-called the multiplex PCR reads with MiXCR, one entry per CDR3 protein. The sample carries about 64,000 distinct CDR3 sequences, roughly two thirds recorded once.

This clonotype was obtained from a man aged 35 to 55 with primary liver carcinoma and hepatitis B virus infection. The specimen was liver tumor tissue from sampling region 4. Stated subset: tumor region T4, right-lateral pole. The rearrangement links TRBV20-1 to TRBJ2-1; 10 bases fit TRBD2. CDR3 nucleotides: TGCAGTGCTAGTGCCCCGGCCAGCGGGAGGGCCGGAGAGCAGTTCTTA. Residues: CSASAPASGRAGEQFL.